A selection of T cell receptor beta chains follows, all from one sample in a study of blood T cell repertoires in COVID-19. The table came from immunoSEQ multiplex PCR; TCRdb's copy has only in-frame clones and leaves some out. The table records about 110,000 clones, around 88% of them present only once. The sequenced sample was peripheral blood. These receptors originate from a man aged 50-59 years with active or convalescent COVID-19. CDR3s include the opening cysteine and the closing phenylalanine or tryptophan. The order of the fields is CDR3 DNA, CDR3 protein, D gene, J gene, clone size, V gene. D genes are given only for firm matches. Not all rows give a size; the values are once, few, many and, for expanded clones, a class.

TGTGCCAGCAGTTACTCGAACGGGATGAACACTGAAGCTTTCTTT,CASSYSNGMNTEAFF,.,TRBJ1-1,.,TRBV6-2/TRBV6-3
TGTGCCAGCAGTACACTAGCGGAGAGCTCCTACGAGCAGTACTTC,CASSTLAESSYEQYF,TRBD2,TRBJ2-7,.,TRBV27
TGCGCCAGCAGTGAGTCCCCAGGGAGGGCCGGGGAGCTGTTTTTT,CASSESPGRAGELFF,TRBD2,TRBJ2-2,.,TRBV10-2
TGTGCCAGCAGCTCAAGGGCAGCCAGGGACAATGAGCAGTTCTTC,CASSSRAARDNEQFF,.,TRBJ2-1,.,TRBV11-3
TGCGCCAGCAGCCAAGAACGGCCGACATATATGAGCTCCTATAATTCACCCCTCCACTTT,CASSQERPTYMSSYNSPLHF,.,TRBJ1-6,.,TRBV4-3
TGTGCCAGCAGTTCCGACCGGGGACTAGCGGGACCCTACAATGAGCAGTTCTTC,CASSSDRGLAGPYNEQFF,TRBD2,TRBJ2-1,.,TRBV27
TGTGCCAGCAGAATCTATAAAACTGAAGCTTTCTTT,CASRIYKTEAFF,.,TRBJ1-1,.,TRBV6-5
TGCAGTGCTAGTGGGACAGGAGCTACTAATGAAAAACTGTTTTTT,CSASGTGATNEKLFF,TRBD1,TRBJ1-4,.,TRBV20-1
TGTGCCAGCAGTTTGGGGGGGGCGATGGTCACCTTC,CASSLGGAMVTF,.,TRBJ1-2,.,TRBV12-3/TRBV12-4
TGTGCCAGCAGACAAGGTACAGGGGACGGCTATGGCTACACCTTC,CASRQGTGDGYGYTF,TRBD1,TRBJ1-2,.,TRBV6-5
TGTGCCAGCAGACATAAGCGGGATCGGAACACCGGGGAGCTGTTTTTT,CASRHKRDRNTGELFF,TRBD2,TRBJ2-2,once,TRBV3-1/TRBV3-2
TGTGCCAGCAGCCAAGGAACAGTTCAATATGGCTACACCTTC,CASSQGTVQYGYTF,.,TRBJ1-2,.,TRBV3-1/TRBV3-2
TGCGCCAGCAGGGCGGACAGGGGTGGCGGCTACACCTTC,CASRADRGGGYTF,TRBD1,TRBJ1-2,.,TRBV10-2
TGTGCCAGCAGTTTAGTGCGGGAGGGCATCGAGCAGTACTTC,CASSLVREGIEQYF,TRBD2,TRBJ2-7,.,TRBV27
TGTGCCAGCTCACCGGAACAGGTTTCCAAAGATACGCAGTATTTT,CASSPEQVSKDTQYF,.,TRBJ2-3,.,TRBV18
TGCAGTGCGGGCGGGGAGACCCAGTACTTC,CSAGGETQYF,.,TRBJ2-5,.,TRBV20-1
TGTGCCAGCAGTGGGACAGGGATCCACGAGCAGTACTTC,CASSGTGIHEQYF,TRBD1,TRBJ2-7,.,TRBV27
TGTGCCAGCAGTCCCGACAGGGGGTATGGCTACACCTTC,CASSPDRGYGYTF,TRBD1,TRBJ1-2,.,TRBV6-5
TGTGCCAGCAGCCCCCAGGGGGCTGCCTACGAGCAGTACTTC,CASSPQGAAYEQYF,TRBD1,TRBJ2-7,.,TRBV7-9
TGTGCCAGCAGTGAAATAGTGCAGGGCTACGAGCAGTACTTC,CASSEIVQGYEQYF,.,TRBJ2-7,.,TRBV2
TGTGCCAGCAGCTTAGTATCAGGGTCGGATTCACCCCTCCACTTT,CASSLVSGSDSPLHF,.,TRBJ1-6,.,TRBV11-2
TGCAGCGTGGGACAGTTTGAAGAGACCCAGTACTTC,CSVGQFEETQYF,TRBD1,TRBJ2-5,.,TRBV29-1
TGTGCCGCTTGGAGGGTGCTTGGTCAGCCCCAGCATTTT,CAAWRVLGQPQHF,.,TRBJ1-5,.,TRBV6-5
TGTGCCAGCAGCCTGGCAGGGGCCCGCACAGATACGCAGTATTTT,CASSLAGARTDTQYF,.,TRBJ2-3,once,TRBV3-1/TRBV3-2
TGTGCCAGCAGCTGGGGACTAATCTACGAGCAGTACTTC,CASSWGLIYEQYF,TRBD2,TRBJ2-7,many,TRBV6-2/TRBV6-3
TGTGCCTGGGGGTCCCCCGGAGCCAAAAACATTCAGTACTTC,CAWGSPGAKNIQYF,.,TRBJ2-4,.,TRBV30
TGCGCCAGCAGCCTGGATTCTAGGAACACCGGGGAGCTGTTTTTT,CASSLDSRNTGELFF,.,TRBJ2-2,.,TRBV4-1
TGTGCCAGCAGCTTAAACAGCCAGGCGCCCTACGAGCAGTACTTC,CASSLNSQAPYEQYF,.,TRBJ2-7,.,TRBV7-6
TGTGCCAGCAGCTTAGGCGGGAACTCCTACGAGCAGTACTTC,CASSLGGNSYEQYF,.,TRBJ2-7,.,TRBV7-2
TGCGCCAGCAAACAGGGGGTTGGGACTGAAGCTTTCTTT,CASKQGVGTEAFF,TRBD1,TRBJ1-1,.,TRBV4-1
TGTGCCAGCAGGGAGTATGGCTACACCTTC,CASREYGYTF,.,TRBJ1-2,.,TRBV2
TGCGCCAGCAGCCCACAAGCGTCCCTCTCCTACAATGAGCAGTTCTTC,CASSPQASLSYNEQFF,.,TRBJ2-1,.,TRBV5-1
TGTGCCTGGAGTCCCAGGGGGGACAGGGGGCCAAAAACCTTTAACTATGGCTACACCTTC,CAWSPRGDRGPKTFNYGYTF,TRBD1,TRBJ1-2,few,TRBV30
TGTGCCAGCAGCTTAGGTTGGGGGCCTGAAGAGACCCAGTACTTC,CASSLGWGPEETQYF,.,TRBJ2-5,.,TRBV7-9
TGTGCCTGGAGCCAACAGGGGTGGGGCTACACCTTC,CAWSQQGWGYTF,TRBD1,TRBJ1-2,.,TRBV30
TGTGCCAGTAGTATAGTCACAGATAGCAATCAGCCCCAGCATTTT,CASSIVTDSNQPQHF,.,TRBJ1-5,.,TRBV19
TGTGCCAGCAGCGCCCTCGGGACAGGGGCAGCCGAGCAGTACTTC,CASSALGTGAAEQYF,TRBD1,TRBJ2-7,.,TRBV6-5
TGCGCCAGCAGCATGCAACCGGGACAGGGGTTCAATGAGCAGTTCTTC,CASSMQPGQGFNEQFF,TRBD1,TRBJ2-1,.,TRBV5-1
TGTGCCATCACTCAGGACAGGGGGACTGAAGCTTTCTTT,CAITQDRGTEAFF,TRBD1,TRBJ1-1,.,TRBV10-3
TGCGCCAGCAGTCAATCAACAGGTGAGATCTCCGAGCAGTACTTC,CASSQSTGEISEQYF,.,TRBJ2-7,.,TRBV23-1
TGTGCCAGCGGCCGGGACACCACCTACAATGAGCAGTTCTTC,CASGRDTTYNEQFF,.,TRBJ2-1,few,TRBV27
TGTGCCAGCAGTGAAGCGGGGACAGACTATAATTCACCCCTCCACTTT,CASSEAGTDYNSPLHF,TRBD1,TRBJ1-6,.,TRBV6-1
TGTGCCAGCAGTTCCAAACTAGTAATGGAGACCCAGTACTTC,CASSSKLVMETQYF,.,TRBJ2-5,.,TRBV28
TGCAGCGTTTCGGGACAGGCCGAACCTGGGGGCACCATATATTTT,CSVSGQAEPGGTIYF,TRBD1,TRBJ1-3,.,TRBV29-1
TGTGCCAGTAGTCATGAAAGCGGTCCTTACTACGAGCAGTACTTC,CASSHESGPYYEQYF,.,TRBJ2-7,.,TRBV19
TGTGCCAGCAGCCAAGTATCTGAGGGCTACACCTTC,CASSQVSEGYTF,.,TRBJ1-2,.,TRBV4-2
TGTGCCAGCAGCTTTCGAGAACCGGGAAACACCATATATTTT,CASSFREPGNTIYF,.,TRBJ1-3,.,TRBV5-6
TGTGCCAGCAGCGTACTAGCGGGTGATGGGTCCGGGGAGCTGTTTTTT,CASSVLAGDGSGELFF,TRBD2,TRBJ2-2,.,TRBV9
TGTGCCACCAGTCCCGGGACAGGGAAGAATCAGCCCCAGCATTTT,CATSPGTGKNQPQHF,TRBD1,TRBJ1-5,.,TRBV24-1
TGTGCCAGCAGCCTACCCCTAGCGGTGAGCACAGATACGCAGTATTTT,CASSLPLAVSTDTQYF,TRBD2,TRBJ2-3,.,TRBV7-2
TGCGCCAGCAGTCCCGGGACAGGGGCCACAGATACGCAGTATTTT,CASSPGTGATDTQYF,TRBD1,TRBJ2-3,.,TRBV23-1
TGTGCCAGCAGTCAACAGGGTAGATCCACTGAAGCTTTCTTT,CASSQQGRSTEAFF,.,TRBJ1-1,.,TRBV2
TGCGCCAGCAGCTTGGGGGAGACTAGCGGCACAGATACGCAGTATTTT,CASSLGETSGTDTQYF,TRBD2,TRBJ2-3,.,TRBV5-1
TGCGCCAGCAGCCTCGGGGGGTCTACGACAACACCCCATTATAGTGAAGCTTTCTTT,CASSLGGSTTTPHYSEAFF,.,TRBJ1-1,.,TRBV5-1
TGTGCCAGCAGTATACAGGGTTTTGGCTACACCTTC,CASSIQGFGYTF,.,TRBJ1-2,.,TRBV28
TGTGCCAGTAGTGCCGGGACTAGCGGTAACAATGAGCAGTTCTTC,CASSAGTSGNNEQFF,TRBD2,TRBJ2-1,.,TRBV19
TGTGCCAGCAGCTCGGAAACAGGCCCCACGAACTACGAGCAGTACTTC,CASSSETGPTNYEQYF,.,TRBJ2-7,.,TRBV7-9
TGTGCCAGTACCCCAGGACAGGGGCGTACCTCCGCTAACTATGGCTACACCTTC,CASTPGQGRTSANYGYTF,TRBD1,TRBJ1-2,.,TRBV19
TGTGCCACCGGAGGAGGGGGGGCCGAGAACACTGAAGCTTTCTTT,CATGGGGAENTEAFF,.,TRBJ1-1,.,TRBV10-3